This T cell receptor beta chain comes out of a study of blood T cell repertoires in COVID-19. For the study at large: Specimens from acute and convalescent COVID-19 originated in the United States, Italy and Spain. PBMCs, B-cell-depleted T cells, or T cells provided the cDNA or gDNA that made up the material.

The V end lost 7 bases, the J end lost 0 bases, and 13 bases lay between the germline ends. CDR1 is MNHEY and CDR2 is SVGAGI in the germline V gene. The CDR3 extends over 15 amino acids. Study processing details: By means of reference gene primer amplification, nucleated cell counts were estimated. TCRdb keeps only in-frame clones here, not all; method: immunoSEQ multiplex PCR. The V and J calls and clone size are taken from that table; D and trimming were inferred from the DNA. Of about 58,000 clones detected, about 77% appear once; the ten largest clones hold 25% to 40%. The source is a human donor in a cohort sampled during active COVID-19. Source material: peripheral blood. This chain joins TRBV6-5 and TRBJ1-3; D gene unclear. CDR3 sequence: CASIPRVLSGNTIYF. The CDR3 bases are TGTGCCAGCATCCCGAGGGTCCTCTCTGGAAACACCATATATTTT.